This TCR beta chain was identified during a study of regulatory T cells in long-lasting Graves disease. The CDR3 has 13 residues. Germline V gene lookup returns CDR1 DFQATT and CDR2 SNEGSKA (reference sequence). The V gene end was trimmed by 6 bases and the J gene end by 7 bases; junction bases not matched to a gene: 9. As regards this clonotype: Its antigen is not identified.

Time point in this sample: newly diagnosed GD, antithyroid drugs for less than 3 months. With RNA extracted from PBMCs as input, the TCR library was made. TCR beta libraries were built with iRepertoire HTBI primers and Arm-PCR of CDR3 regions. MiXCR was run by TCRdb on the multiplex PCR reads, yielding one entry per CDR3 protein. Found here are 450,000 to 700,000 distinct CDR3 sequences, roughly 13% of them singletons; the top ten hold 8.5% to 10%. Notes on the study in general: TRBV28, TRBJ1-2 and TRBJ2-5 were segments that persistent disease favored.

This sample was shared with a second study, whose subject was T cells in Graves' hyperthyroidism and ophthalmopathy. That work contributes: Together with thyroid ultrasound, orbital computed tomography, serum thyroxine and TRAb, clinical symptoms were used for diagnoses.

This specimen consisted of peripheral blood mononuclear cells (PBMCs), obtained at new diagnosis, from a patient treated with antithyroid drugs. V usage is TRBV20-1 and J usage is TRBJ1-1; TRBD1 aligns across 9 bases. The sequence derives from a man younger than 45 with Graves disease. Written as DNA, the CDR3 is TGCAGTGCGAGCGGGACAGGGATAAGTGAAGCTTTCTTT. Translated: CSASGTGISEAFF.